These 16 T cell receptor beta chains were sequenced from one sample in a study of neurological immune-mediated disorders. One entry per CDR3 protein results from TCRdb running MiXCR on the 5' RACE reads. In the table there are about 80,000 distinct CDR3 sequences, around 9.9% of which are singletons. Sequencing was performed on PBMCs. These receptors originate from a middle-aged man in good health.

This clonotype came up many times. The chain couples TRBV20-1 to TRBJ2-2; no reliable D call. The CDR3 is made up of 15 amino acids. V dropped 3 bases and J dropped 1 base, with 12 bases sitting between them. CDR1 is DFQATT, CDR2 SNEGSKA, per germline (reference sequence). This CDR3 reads CSARIGRMNTGELFF. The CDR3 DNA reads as TGCAGTGCTAGGATTGGTAGGATGAACACCGGGGAGCTGTTTTTT.

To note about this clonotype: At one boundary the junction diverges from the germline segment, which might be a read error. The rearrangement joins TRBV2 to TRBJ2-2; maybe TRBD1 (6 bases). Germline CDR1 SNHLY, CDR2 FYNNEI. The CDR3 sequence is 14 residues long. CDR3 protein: CASKSDSNTGELFF. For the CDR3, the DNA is TGCGCCAGCAAGTCGGACAGCAACACCGGGGAGCTGTTTTTT.

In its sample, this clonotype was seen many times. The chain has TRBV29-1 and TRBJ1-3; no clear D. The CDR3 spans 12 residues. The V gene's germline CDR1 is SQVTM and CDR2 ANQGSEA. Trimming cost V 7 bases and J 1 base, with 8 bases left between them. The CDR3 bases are TGCAGCGCGGTTACATCTGGAAACACCATATATTTT. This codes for CSAVTSGNTIYF.

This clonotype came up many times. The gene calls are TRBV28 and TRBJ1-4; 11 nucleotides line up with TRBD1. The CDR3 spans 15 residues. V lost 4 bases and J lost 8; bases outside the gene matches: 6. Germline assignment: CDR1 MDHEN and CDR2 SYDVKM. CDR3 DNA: TGTGCCAGCAGTTCGGACAGGGGGCTAAGGGAAAAACTGTTTTTT. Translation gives CASSSDRGLREKLFF.

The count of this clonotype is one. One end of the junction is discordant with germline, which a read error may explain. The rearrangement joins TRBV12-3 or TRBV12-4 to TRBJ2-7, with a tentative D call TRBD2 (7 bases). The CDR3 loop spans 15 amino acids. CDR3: CASSLGASGSYDQYF. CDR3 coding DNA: TGTGCCAGTAGTTTGGGGGCTAGCGGTTCCTACGACCAGTACTTC.

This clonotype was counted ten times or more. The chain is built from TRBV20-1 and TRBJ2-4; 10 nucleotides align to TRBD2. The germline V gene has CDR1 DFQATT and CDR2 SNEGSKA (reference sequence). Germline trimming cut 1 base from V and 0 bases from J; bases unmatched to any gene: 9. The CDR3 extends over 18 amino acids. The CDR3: CSARGRLAGELAKNIQYF. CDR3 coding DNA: TGCAGTGCTAGAGGGAGGCTAGCGGGGGAACTAGCCAAAAACATTCAGTACTTC.

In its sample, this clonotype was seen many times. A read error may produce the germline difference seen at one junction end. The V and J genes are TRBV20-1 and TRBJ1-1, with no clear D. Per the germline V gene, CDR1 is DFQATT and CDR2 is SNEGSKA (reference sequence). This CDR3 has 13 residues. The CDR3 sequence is CSARGPLNTEAFF. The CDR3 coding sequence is TGCAGTGCCAGAGGACCCCTGAACACTGAAGCTTTCTTT.

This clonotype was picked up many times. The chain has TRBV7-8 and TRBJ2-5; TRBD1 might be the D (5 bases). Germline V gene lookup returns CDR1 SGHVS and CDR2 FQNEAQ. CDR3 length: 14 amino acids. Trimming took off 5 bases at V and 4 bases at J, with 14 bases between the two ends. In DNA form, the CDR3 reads TGTGCCAGCAGCCCTGGGGCCGGTGGAGAGACCCAGTACTTC. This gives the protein CASSPGAGGETQYF.

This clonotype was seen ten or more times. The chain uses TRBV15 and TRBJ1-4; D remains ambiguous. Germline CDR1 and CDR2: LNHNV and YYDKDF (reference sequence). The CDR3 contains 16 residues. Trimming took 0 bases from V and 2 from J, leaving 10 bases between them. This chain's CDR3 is CATSRERERTNEKLFF. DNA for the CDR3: TGTGCCACCAGCAGAGAAAGGGAACGGACTAATGAAAAACTGTTTTTT. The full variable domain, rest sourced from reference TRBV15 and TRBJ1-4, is DAMVIQNPRYQVTQFGKPVTLSCSQTLNHNVMYWYQQKSSQAPKLLFHYYDKDFNNEADTPDNFQSRRPNTSFCFLDIRSPGLGDTAMYLCATSRERERTNEKLFFGSGTQLSVL.

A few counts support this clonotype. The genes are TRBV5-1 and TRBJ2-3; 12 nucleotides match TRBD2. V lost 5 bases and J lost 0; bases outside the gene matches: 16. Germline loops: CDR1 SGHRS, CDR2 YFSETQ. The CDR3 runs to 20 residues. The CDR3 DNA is TGCGCCAGCAGTCGGAAGGGAGGACCGGGGACTAGCGGGAGCACAGATACGCAGTATTTT. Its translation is CASSRKGGPGTSGSTDTQYF.

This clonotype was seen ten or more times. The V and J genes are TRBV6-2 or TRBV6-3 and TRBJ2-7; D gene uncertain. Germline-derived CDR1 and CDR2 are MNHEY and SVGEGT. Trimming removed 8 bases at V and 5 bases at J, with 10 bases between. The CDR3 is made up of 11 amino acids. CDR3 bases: TGTGCCAGCGGCCGGCAGCACGAGCAGTACTTC. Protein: CASGRQHEQYF.

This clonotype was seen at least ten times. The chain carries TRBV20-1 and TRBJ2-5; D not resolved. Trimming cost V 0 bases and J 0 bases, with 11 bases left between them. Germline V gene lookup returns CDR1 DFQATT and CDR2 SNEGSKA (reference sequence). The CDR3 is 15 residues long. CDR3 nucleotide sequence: TGCAGTGCTAGAGATGGGCGGCGATACCAAGAGACCCAGTACTTC. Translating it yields CSARDGRRYQETQYF.

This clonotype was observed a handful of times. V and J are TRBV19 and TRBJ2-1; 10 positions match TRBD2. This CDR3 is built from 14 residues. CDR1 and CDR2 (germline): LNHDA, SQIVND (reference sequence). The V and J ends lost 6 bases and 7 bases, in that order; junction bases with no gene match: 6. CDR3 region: CASRRAGGVNEQFF. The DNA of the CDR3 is TGTGCCAGTAGACGAGCGGGAGGGGTTAATGAGCAGTTCTTC.

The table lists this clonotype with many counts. In nucleotides, the CDR3 is TGCGCCAGCAGCAGCGGGACAGGGCGCAATCAGCCCCAGCATTTT. Its translation is CASSSGTGRNQPQHF. This chain uses TRBV5-1 with TRBJ1-5; 9 nucleotides line up with TRBD1. The CDR3 is 15 residues long. With 4 bases clipped from V and 2 bases from J, the junction kept 4 bases outside the gene matches. Germline V gives CDR1 SGHRS, CDR2 YFSETQ.

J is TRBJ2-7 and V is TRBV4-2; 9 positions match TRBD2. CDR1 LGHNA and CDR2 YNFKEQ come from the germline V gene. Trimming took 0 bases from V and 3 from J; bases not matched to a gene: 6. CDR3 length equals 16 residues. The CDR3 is CASSQERGGYDYEQYF. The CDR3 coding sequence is TGTGCCAGCAGCCAAGAGCGGGGGGGCTACGACTACGAGCAGTACTTC.

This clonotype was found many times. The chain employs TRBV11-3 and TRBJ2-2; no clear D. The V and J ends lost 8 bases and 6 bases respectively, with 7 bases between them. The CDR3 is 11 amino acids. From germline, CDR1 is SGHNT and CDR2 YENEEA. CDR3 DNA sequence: TGTGCCAGCCGGGCTGCCGGGGAGCTGTTTTTT. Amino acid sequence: CASRAAGELFF.